This T cell receptor (beta chain) came from a study of molecular identifiers for immune sequencing clone quantification. There are many counts of this clonotype. TCRdb used MiXCR to reprocess the PCR reads, holding one entry per CDR3 protein. This sample has 20,000 to 30,000 distinct CDR3 sequences, with 15% to 20% found just once. The CDR3 totals 13 residues. Between the trimmed V and J ends, which lost 3 bases and 4 bases, there was a span of 8 bases. In germline, CDR1 is KGHDR, CDR2 SFDVKD. The sequenced sample was naive CD8+ T cells from blood, with Jurkat cell RNA spiked in. Described subset: FACS-sorted CD8+CD4-CCR7+CD45RA+ naive T cells. The receptor's source is a human donor in good health. Some libraries in this study had Jurkat cell RNA spiked in. The V and J genes are TRBV24-1 and TRBJ2-5; D unresolved. CDR3 sequence (DNA): TGTGCCACCAGTGATGTTGGCGGAGAGACCCAGTACTTC. It yields the protein CATSDVGGETQYF.